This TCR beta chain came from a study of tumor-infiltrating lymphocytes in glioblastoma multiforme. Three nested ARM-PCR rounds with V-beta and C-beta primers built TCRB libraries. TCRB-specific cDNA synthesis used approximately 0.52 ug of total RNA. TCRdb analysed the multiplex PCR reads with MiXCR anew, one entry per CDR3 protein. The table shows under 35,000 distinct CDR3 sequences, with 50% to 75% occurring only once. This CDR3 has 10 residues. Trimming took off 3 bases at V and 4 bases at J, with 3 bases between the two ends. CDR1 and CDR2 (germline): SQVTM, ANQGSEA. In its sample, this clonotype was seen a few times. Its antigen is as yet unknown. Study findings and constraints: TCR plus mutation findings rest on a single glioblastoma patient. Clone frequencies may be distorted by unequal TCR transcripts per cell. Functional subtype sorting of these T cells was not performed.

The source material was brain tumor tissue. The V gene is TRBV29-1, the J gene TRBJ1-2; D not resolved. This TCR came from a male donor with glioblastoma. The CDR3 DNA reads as TGCAGCGTTGACAGCTATGGCTACACCTTC. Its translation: CSVDSYGYTF. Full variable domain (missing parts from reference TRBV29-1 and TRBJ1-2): SAVISQKPSRDICQRGTSLTIQCQVDSQVTMMFWYRQQPGQSLTLIATANQGSEATYESGFVIDKFPISRPNLTFSTLTVSNMSPEDSSIYLCSVDSYGYTFGSGTRLTVV.